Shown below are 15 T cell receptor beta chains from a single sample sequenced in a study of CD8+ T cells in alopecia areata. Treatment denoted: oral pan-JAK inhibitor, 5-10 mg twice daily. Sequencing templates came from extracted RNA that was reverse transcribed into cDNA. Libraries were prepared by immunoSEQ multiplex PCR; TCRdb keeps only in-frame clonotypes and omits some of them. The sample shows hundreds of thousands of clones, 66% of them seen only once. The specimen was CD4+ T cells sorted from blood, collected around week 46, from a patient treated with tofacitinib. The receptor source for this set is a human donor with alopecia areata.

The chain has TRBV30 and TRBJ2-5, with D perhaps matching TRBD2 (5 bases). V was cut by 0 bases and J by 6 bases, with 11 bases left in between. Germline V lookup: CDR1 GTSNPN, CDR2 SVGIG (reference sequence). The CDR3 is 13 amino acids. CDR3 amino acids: CAWSVSQRKTQYF. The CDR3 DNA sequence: TGTGCCTGGAGTGTAAGCCAGCGGAAGACCCAGTACTTC.

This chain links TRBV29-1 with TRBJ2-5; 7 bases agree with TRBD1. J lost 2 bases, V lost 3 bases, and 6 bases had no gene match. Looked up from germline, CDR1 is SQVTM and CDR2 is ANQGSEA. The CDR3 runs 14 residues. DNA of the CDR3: TGCAGCGTTGAGGGACCGGGACAGCAAGAGACCCAGTACTTC. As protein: CSVEGPGQQETQYF.

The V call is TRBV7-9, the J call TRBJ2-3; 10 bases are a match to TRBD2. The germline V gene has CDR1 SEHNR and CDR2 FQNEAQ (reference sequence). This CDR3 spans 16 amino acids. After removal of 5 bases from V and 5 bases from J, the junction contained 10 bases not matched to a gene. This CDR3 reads CASSVRMGLALDTQYF. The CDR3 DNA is TGTGCCAGCAGCGTACGAATGGGACTAGCGTTAGATACGCAGTATTTT.

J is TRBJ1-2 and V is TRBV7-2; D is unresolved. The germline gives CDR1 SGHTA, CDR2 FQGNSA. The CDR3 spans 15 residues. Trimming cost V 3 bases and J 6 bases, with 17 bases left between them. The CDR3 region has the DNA TGTGCCAGCAGCTTTCTCCCAGGAGCCTTAGATGGCTACACCTTC. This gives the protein CASSFLPGALDGYTF.

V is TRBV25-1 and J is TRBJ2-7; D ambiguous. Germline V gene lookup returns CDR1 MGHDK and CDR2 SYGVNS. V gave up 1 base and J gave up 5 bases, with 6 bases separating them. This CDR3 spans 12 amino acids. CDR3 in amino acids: CASSESVHEQYF. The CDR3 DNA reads TGTGCCAGCAGTGAATCAGTCCACGAGCAGTACTTC.

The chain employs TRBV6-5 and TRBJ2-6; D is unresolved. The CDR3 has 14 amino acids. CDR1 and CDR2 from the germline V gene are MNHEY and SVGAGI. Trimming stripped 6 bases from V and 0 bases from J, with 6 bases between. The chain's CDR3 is CASRLISGANVLTF. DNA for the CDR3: TGTGCCAGCAGGTTAATCTCTGGGGCCAACGTCCTGACTTTC.

The CDR3 coding sequence is TGTGCCAGTAGTATAATTTATCCCAGCTATGGCTACACCTTC. Translating gives CASSIIYPSYGYTF. The chain combines TRBV19 with TRBJ1-2; no reliable D call. Trimming stripped 2 bases from V and 4 bases from J, with 11 bases between. The CDR3 runs 14 residues. The germline CDR1 and CDR2 sequences are LNHDA and SQIVND (reference sequence).

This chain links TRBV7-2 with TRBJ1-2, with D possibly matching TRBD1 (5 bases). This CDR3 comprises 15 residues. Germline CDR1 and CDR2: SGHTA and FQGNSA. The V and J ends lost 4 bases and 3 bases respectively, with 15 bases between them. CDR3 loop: CASSSPDKFYYGYTF. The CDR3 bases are TGTGCCAGCAGCTCCCCGGACAAATTTTACTATGGCTACACCTTC.

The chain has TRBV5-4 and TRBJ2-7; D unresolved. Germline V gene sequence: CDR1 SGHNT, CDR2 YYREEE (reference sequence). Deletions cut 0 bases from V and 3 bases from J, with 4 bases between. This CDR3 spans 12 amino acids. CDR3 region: CASSLDFYEQYF. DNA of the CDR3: TGTGCCAGCAGCTTGGATTTCTACGAGCAGTACTTC.

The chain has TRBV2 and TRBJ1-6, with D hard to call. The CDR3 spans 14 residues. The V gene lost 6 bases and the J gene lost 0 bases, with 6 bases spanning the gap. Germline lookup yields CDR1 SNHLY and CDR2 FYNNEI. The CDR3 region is CASRASSYNSPLHF. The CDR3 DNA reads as TGTGCCAGCAGGGCTTCCTCCTATAATTCACCCCTCCACTTT.

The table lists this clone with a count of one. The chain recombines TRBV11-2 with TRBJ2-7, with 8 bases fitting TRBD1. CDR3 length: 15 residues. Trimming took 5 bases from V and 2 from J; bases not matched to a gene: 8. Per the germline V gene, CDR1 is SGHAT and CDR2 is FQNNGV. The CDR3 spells CASSTGTGFTYEQYF. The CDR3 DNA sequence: TGTGCCAGCAGCACCGGGACAGGATTTACCTACGAGCAGTACTTC.

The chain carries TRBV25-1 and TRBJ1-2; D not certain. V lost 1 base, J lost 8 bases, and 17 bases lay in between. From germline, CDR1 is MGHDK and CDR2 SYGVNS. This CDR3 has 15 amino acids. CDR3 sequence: CASSESSQAGGGYTF. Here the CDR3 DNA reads TGTGCCAGCAGTGAATCATCCCAGGCAGGAGGCGGCTACACCTTC.

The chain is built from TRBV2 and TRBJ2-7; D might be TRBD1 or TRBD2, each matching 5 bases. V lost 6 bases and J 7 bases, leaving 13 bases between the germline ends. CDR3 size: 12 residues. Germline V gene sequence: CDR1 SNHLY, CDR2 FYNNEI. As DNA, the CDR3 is TGTGCCAGCAGCGACAGTCGGAGGGAGCAGTACTTC. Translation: CASSDSRREQYF.

The CDR3 sequence: CASADYSEAFF. DNA of the CDR3: TGTGCCAGCGCGGACTATTCCGAAGCTTTCTTT. The chain has TRBV25-1 and TRBJ1-1; D not certain. From germline, CDR1 is MGHDK and CDR2 SYGVNS. This CDR3 is built from 11 residues. The V gene lost 8 bases and the J gene lost 8 bases, with 12 bases spanning the gap.

CDR3 in amino acids: CASSHTKIQGKPQHF. DNA of the CDR3: TGTGCCAGTAGCCACACTAAAATACAGGGGAAGCCCCAGCATTTT. The chain recombines TRBV19 with TRBJ1-5, with TRBD1 matching 7 bases. The CDR3 consists of 15 residues. The germline V gene encodes CDR1 LNHDA and CDR2 SQIVND (reference sequence). Trimming at V came to 6 bases and at J to 8 bases, leaving 13 bases not matched to a gene.